The rows below give T cell receptor beta chains drawn from one sample of a study of CD8 T cells in ankylosing spondylitis. TCRdb reprocessed the 5' RACE reads with MiXCR, giving one entry per CDR3 protein. The data show 150,000 to 200,000 distinct CDR3 sequences, around 10% seen once. Sequencing was carried out using blood, either unsorted or a sorted T cell fraction (not recorded which). These receptors came from a male donor with ankylosing spondylitis or in good health (not recorded which). Both conserved end residues are part of each CDR3. The D gene is left open where the match is weak. Only part of the rows carry a size: once, few, many, or a class if the clone is expanded.

>many|TRBV24-1|.|TRBJ2-1
CATSDLSGVDEQFF
TGTGCCACCAGTGATTTATCAGGGGTGGATGAGCAGTTCTTC
>many|TRBV20-1|TRBD1|TRBJ1-1
CSAAGGQGWAEAFF
TGCAGTGCCGCCGGGGGACAGGGGTGGGCTGAAGCTTTCTTT
>many|TRBV6-5|TRBD1|TRBJ2-3
CASSSRGLLSTDTQYF
TGTGCCAGCAGTTCGAGGGGGCTATTGAGCACAGATACGCAGTATTTT
>.|TRBV5-5|.|TRBJ1-2
CASSLRRTGMNTNYGYTF
TGTGCCAGCAGCTTGAGGCGGACGGGTATGAATACTAACTATGGCTACACCTTC
>many|TRBV28|.|TRBJ1-5
CASSWGGNQPQHF
TGTGCCAGCAGTTGGGGTGGCAATCAGCCCCAGCATTTT
>many|TRBV20-1|TRBD2|TRBJ2-1
CSARDLWGGRSEQFF
TGCAGTGCTAGAGACCTTTGGGGCGGGAGGAGTGAGCAGTTCTTC
>many|TRBV4-2|.|TRBJ1-2
CASSQDLGPYGYTF
TGTGCCAGCAGCCAAGATCTTGGGCCGTATGGCTACACCTTC
>few|TRBV12-3/TRBV12-4|.|TRBJ1-6
CASSLGHQDSPLHF
TGTGCCAGCAGTTTGGGACATCAGGATTCACCCCTCCACTTT
>.|TRBV7-9|TRBD1|TRBJ2-1
CASRVDRGGYNEQFF
TGTGCCAGCAGGGTGGACAGGGGGGGATACAATGAGCAGTTCTTC
>many|TRBV5-6|TRBD2|TRBJ2-1
CASTTRGVNEQFF
TGTGCCAGCACCACACGGGGGGTGAATGAGCAGTTCTTC
>few|TRBV18|.|TRBJ2-7
CASSPRKIAGEIYEQYF
TGTGCCAGCTCACCAAGAAAAATCGCAGGCGAAATCTACGAGCAGTACTTC
>.|TRBV20-1|.|TRBJ2-1
CSASPDGYPNEQFF
TGCAGTGCTAGCCCCGATGGCTACCCAAATGAGCAGTTCTTC
>few|TRBV5-1|TRBD2|TRBJ2-1
CASSLQTSSGYNEQFF
TGCGCCAGCAGCCTCCAGACTAGCTCTGGCTACAATGAGCAGTTCTTC
>many|TRBV12-3/TRBV12-4|.|TRBJ2-7
CASSLPRTQPHYEQYF
TGTGCCAGCAGTTTGCCTCGGACGCAACCCCACTACGAGCAGTACTTC
>few|TRBV5-5|.|TRBJ1-1
CASSFLQGYDTEAFF
TGTGCCAGCAGCTTTCTCCAGGGGTACGACACTGAAGCTTTCTTT
>.|TRBV5-8|.|TRBJ2-4
CASSMPPGPLYLDIQYF
TGTGCCAGCAGCATGCCTCCGGGACCCCTGTATTTGGACATTCAGTACTTC
>many|TRBV10-3|TRBD2|TRBJ2-7
CAISQSGTSGTYEQYF
TGTGCCATCAGTCAGTCTGGGACTAGCGGTACCTACGAGCAGTACTTC
>.|TRBV28|.|TRBJ1-4
CASSLSAGGVGEKLFF
TGTGCCAGCAGTTTAAGCGCGGGGGGGGTCGGCGAAAAACTGTTTTTT
>many|TRBV2|.|TRBJ2-2
CASSLRDRDTGELFF
TGTGCCAGCAGCCTCCGGGACCGAGACACCGGGGAGCTGTTTTTT
>few|TRBV12-3/TRBV12-4|.|TRBJ2-5
CASSLGQPQETQYF
TGTGCCAGCAGTTTGGGGCAACCCCAAGAGACCCAGTACTTC
>many|TRBV5-1|TRBD1|TRBJ2-1
CASSLRGDRVPYNEQFF
TGCGCCAGCAGCTTGAGGGGTGACAGGGTTCCCTACAATGAGCAGTTCTTC
>few|TRBV6-2/TRBV6-3|TRBD2|TRBJ2-1
CASSRTSGGNNEQFF
TGTGCCAGCAGCAGGACTAGCGGGGGGAACAATGAGCAGTTCTTC
>many|TRBV29-1|.|TRBJ1-3
CSVTTGNTIYF
TGCAGCGTAACCACTGGAAACACCATATATTTT
>many|TRBV20-1|.|TRBJ2-5
CSARVSKTQYF
TGCAGTGCTAGAGTTTCTAAGACCCAGTACTTC
>many|TRBV9|.|TRBJ1-1
CASSLQLGGREAFF
TGTGCCAGCAGCCTCCAACTTGGGGGCAGGGAAGCTTTCTTT
>many|TRBV9|.|TRBJ2-5
CASSVGLGAAQETQYF
TGTGCCAGCAGCGTAGGACTGGGAGCGGCCCAAGAGACCCAGTACTTC
>.|TRBV7-2|TRBD2|TRBJ2-3
CASSFQPGLAGTDTQYF
TGTGCCAGCAGCTTTCAGCCGGGACTAGCTGGCACAGATACGCAGTATTTT
>many|TRBV2|.|TRBJ1-2
CASSGSRNGQSYGYTF
TGTGCCAGCAGTGGATCTCGGAACGGACAATCCTATGGCTACACCTTC
>many|TRBV5-1|.|TRBJ2-4
CASSLDYGIAKNIQYF
TGCGCCAGCAGCTTGGACTACGGGATAGCCAAAAACATTCAGTACTTC
>.|TRBV20-1|.|TRBJ2-5
CSTKPGAQYF
TGCAGTACTAAGCCCGGTGCCCAGTACTTC
>many|TRBV9|.|TRBJ2-3
CASSVESVTQYF
TGTGCCAGCAGCGTAGAGTCGGTTACGCAGTATTTT
>.|TRBV6-1|TRBD1|TRBJ1-4
CASSEAAGRTGGKLFF
TGTGCCAGCAGTGAAGCGGCAGGGAGGACAGGCGGAAAACTGTTTTTT
>few|TRBV15|.|TRBJ2-1
CATSREPSREQFF
TGTGCCACCAGCAGAGAACCGAGTCGTGAGCAGTTCTTC
>many|TRBV5-1|TRBD1|TRBJ2-7
CASSAGQGLREQYF
TGCGCCAGCAGCGCCGGACAGGGTTTGCGCGAGCAGTACTTC
>medium-sized|TRBV24-1|TRBD1|TRBJ2-3
CATSDLNRGAADTQYF
TGTGCCACCAGTGATTTAAACAGGGGAGCCGCAGATACGCAGTATTTT
>many|TRBV25-1|.|TRBJ2-7
CASGRFPYEQYF
TGTGCCAGCGGCCGTTTTCCCTACGAGCAGTACTTC
>few|TRBV5-1|.|TRBJ2-5
CASSFDWQETQYF
TGCGCCAGCAGCTTCGACTGGCAAGAGACCCAGTACTTC
>many|TRBV10-3|.|TRBJ1-1
CAISDPRSRTEAFF
TGTGCCATCAGTGATCCGCGGAGTCGCACTGAAGCTTTCTTT
>few|TRBV7-8|.|TRBJ1-1
CASSPRAALNTEAFF
TGTGCCAGCAGCCCCCGGGCAGCTTTGAACACTGAAGCTTTCTTT
>many|TRBV5-1|TRBD1|TRBJ2-7
CASSTSTRGQYEQYF
TGCGCCAGCAGCACATCCACCAGGGGGCAATACGAGCAGTACTTC
>.|TRBV7-8|TRBD1|TRBJ2-1
CASSLKGTGGSEQFF
TGTGCCAGCAGCCTTAAGGGGACAGGGGGGAGTGAGCAGTTCTTC
>many|TRBV12-3/TRBV12-4|.|TRBJ1-1
CASSPSGVDTEAFF
TGTGCCAGCAGTCCCTCAGGGGTGGACACTGAAGCTTTCTTT
>many|TRBV20-1|.|TRBJ2-5
CSARFYSGGETQYF
TGCAGTGCTAGGTTCTATTCGGGTGGAGAGACCCAGTACTTC
>many|TRBV3-1|.|TRBJ1-1
CASSQRGGDTEAFF
TGTGCCAGCAGCCAACGGGGGGGAGACACTGAAGCTTTCTTT
>.|TRBV11-2|.|TRBJ2-3
CASSLRGGETDAQYF
TGTGCCAGCAGCTTGCGGGGAGGTGAAACAGATGCGCAGTATTTT
>few|TRBV9|.|TRBJ2-2
CASSVAVAGNTGELFF
TGTGCCAGCAGCGTAGCGGTTGCGGGGAACACCGGGGAGCTGTTTTTT
>.|TRBV6-1|TRBD2|TRBJ2-3
CASSRVAGGRTDTQYF
TGTGCCAGCAGTAGGGTAGCGGGAGGACGGACAGATACGCAGTATTTT
>many|TRBV12-3/TRBV12-4|TRBD2|TRBJ2-1
CASSLETLAGGPNEQFF
TGTGCCAGCAGTTTAGAGACCTTGGCGGGAGGGCCCAATGAGCAGTTCTTC
>many|TRBV12-5|TRBD2|TRBJ2-7
CASGSDTSGIRNEQYF
TGTGCTAGTGGTTCCGATACTAGCGGTATCAGGAACGAGCAGTACTTC
>many|TRBV7-2|.|TRBJ1-2
CASSLNKHTYTF
TGTGCCAGCAGCTTAAATAAGCATACCTACACCTTC
>few|TRBV6-5|TRBD1|TRBJ1-1
CASSYGAGGATEAFF
TGTGCCAGCAGTTACGGGGCAGGGGGTGCGACTGAAGCTTTCTTT
>.|TRBV5-4|.|TRBJ2-3
CASSLRRGLNTDTQYF
TGTGCCAGCAGCTTGAGACGGGGGCTAAACACAGATACGCAGTATTTT
>many|TRBV6-5|TRBD1|TRBJ1-5
CASSSTGSNQPQHF
TGTGCCAGCAGTTCGACAGGGTCCAATCAGCCCCAGCATTTT
>many|TRBV27|.|TRBJ2-2
CASSLFLVTGELFF
TGTGCCAGCAGTTTATTCTTGGTCACCGGGGAGCTGTTTTTT
>many|TRBV6-2/TRBV6-3|TRBD1|TRBJ1-5
CASSYRIDRGQSNQPQHF
TGTGCCAGCAGTTACCGAATTGACAGGGGGCAGAGCAATCAGCCCCAGCATTTT
>many|TRBV12-3/TRBV12-4|.|TRBJ2-7
CASSLRRGATEQYF
TGTGCCAGCAGTTTAAGACGGGGGGCGACCGAGCAGTACTTC
>many|TRBV4-1|TRBD1|TRBJ1-1
CASRATGGNTEAFF
TGCGCCAGCAGGGCAACAGGGGGGAACACTGAAGCTTTCTTT
>many|TRBV3-1|.|TRBJ2-7
CASSRKGKSSYEQYF
TGTGCCAGCAGCCGGAAGGGCAAGAGCTCCTACGAGCAGTACTTC
>many|TRBV20-1|.|TRBJ1-1
CSARESPEAFF
TGCAGTGCTAGAGAGTCCCCTGAAGCTTTCTTT
>many|TRBV27|TRBD1|TRBJ2-2
CASSLLGQGAQTGELFF
TGTGCCAGCAGTTTACTAGGACAGGGAGCCCAAACCGGGGAGCTGTTTTTT